This section outlines one T cell receptor beta chain sequence together with its context. Its matching antigen is unknown. With the 5' RACE reads reprocessed, TCRdb shows one record per CDR3 protein and no DNA. The table gives around 400,000 distinct CDR3 sequences; the top ten clones make up 2% to 3% of it. The data originate from a study of monozygotic twins with inflammatory bowel disease. Germline loops: CDR1 MNHEY, CDR2 SMNVEV (reference sequence). This CDR3 spans 16 amino acids. Study-level findings and limits: Clonotype sharing was lower in IBD patients than healthy twins, most markedly with disease activity.

The V and J genes are TRBV27 and TRBJ2-1; TCRdb selects TRBD1, and the lack of DNA leaves this call unchecked. The TCR comes from a human donor with ulcerative colitis or Crohn's disease, or a healthy co-twin of an affected twin (not recorded which). The source material was blood. CDR3 loop: CASSGRWTGINNEQFF.